This T cell receptor beta chain was identified in a study of siplizumab effects on memory and regulatory T cells. About the study: Either no drug or siplizumab at approximately 0.93 ug/mL was used in mixed lymphocyte reactions that were paired.

On this clone: The antigen is undetermined.

About 10^5 TCR templates were measured in each sample. Sequencing was performed with immunoSEQ multiplex PCR; in TCRdb, only in-frame clones are kept and a portion is missing. The table shows just under 20,000 clones, with around 40% occurring only once. Findings of the study overall: Alloreactive sequences from unstimulated CD4+ memory cells fell significantly with siplizumab. Versus under 35% in controls, the mappable alloreactive CD4+ clones averaged around 65% Treg-derived with siplizumab.

The cells of the mixed lymphocyte reaction underwent an approximately six-day coculture at 37°C. The sequence derives from a human donor in good health; the cells came from an allogeneic mixed lymphocyte reaction. Some clones in this sample may be carry-over from other donors' samples. Sample: CFSE-low (dividing) CD4+ T cells sorted from an allogeneic mixed lymphocyte reaction.

CDR3 in DNA: TGTGCCAGCAGTCGGACAGGCCCCTACAATGAGCAGTTCTTC. Amino acids: CASSRTGPYNEQFF. The chain joins TRBV6-5 to TRBJ2-1, with TRBD1 matching 7 bases. From germline, CDR1 is MNHEY and CDR2 SVGAGI. The ends lost 5 bases at V and 2 bases at J; junction bases unmatched: 3. The CDR3 sequence is 14 residues long.